The 3 T cell receptor beta chains listed next were all sequenced from one sample in a study of blood T cell repertoires in COVID-19. Clones were read by immunoSEQ multiplex PCR, and TCRdb kept only the in-frame ones, dropping some. The sample includes about 170,000 clones, roughly 86% seen only once; the top ten take around 7%. The sequenced sample consisted of peripheral blood. The receptors here all came from an elderly woman in a cohort sampled during active or convalescent COVID-19.

The rearrangement uses TRBV30 and TRBJ1-5; 10 bases align to TRBD1. Germline lookup yields CDR1 GTSNPN and CDR2 SVGIG (reference sequence). The CDR3 covers 15 residues. The V gene end was trimmed by 3 bases and the J gene end by 2 bases; junction bases not matched to a gene: 4. For the CDR3, the DNA is TGTGCCTGGAGCAGGGGGACAGGGGGCAATCAGCCCCAGCATTTT. It specifies CAWSRGTGGNQPQHF.

V gene TRBV19 combines with J gene TRBJ1-1, with 7 bases identical to TRBD1. The V gene's germline CDR1 is LNHDA and CDR2 SQIVND (reference sequence). This CDR3 is 16 amino acids long. The V gene end was trimmed by 6 bases and the J gene end by 1 base; junction bases not matched to a gene: 11. This CDR3 reads CASSHHRDRGNTEAFF. CDR3 nucleotides: TGTGCCAGTAGCCACCACCGGGACAGAGGGAACACTGAAGCTTTCTTT.

The rearrangement links TRBV6-5 to TRBJ1-3, with 9 nucleotides matching TRBD1. CDR1 and CDR2 (germline): MNHEY, SVGAGI. This CDR3 contains 15 residues. The V gene end was trimmed by 8 bases and the J gene end by 4 bases; junction bases not matched to a gene: 9. CDR3 amino acids: CASLRDRAFGNTIYF. CDR3 DNA sequence: TGTGCCAGCCTCCGGGACAGGGCCTTCGGAAACACCATATATTTT.